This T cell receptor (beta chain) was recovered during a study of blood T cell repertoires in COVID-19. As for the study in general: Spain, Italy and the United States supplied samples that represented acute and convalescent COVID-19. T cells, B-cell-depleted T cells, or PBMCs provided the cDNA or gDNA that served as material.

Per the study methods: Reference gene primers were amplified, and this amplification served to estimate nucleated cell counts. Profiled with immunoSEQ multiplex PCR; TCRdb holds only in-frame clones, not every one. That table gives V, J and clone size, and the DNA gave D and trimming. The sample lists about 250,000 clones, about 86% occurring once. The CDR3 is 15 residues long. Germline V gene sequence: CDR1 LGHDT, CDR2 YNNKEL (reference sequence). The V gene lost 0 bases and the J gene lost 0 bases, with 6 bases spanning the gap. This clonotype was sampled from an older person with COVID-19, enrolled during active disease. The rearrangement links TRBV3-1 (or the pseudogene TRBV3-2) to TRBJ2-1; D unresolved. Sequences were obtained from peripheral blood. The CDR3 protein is CASSQDASSYNEQFF. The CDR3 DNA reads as TGTGCCAGCAGCCAAGATGCTAGCTCCTACAATGAGCAGTTCTTC.